These T cell receptor beta chains were read from a single sample in a study of response to subunit inactivated influenza vaccine. One entry per CDR3 protein results from TCRdb running MiXCR on the RT-PCR reads. The sample has 500,000 or so distinct CDR3 sequences, over 9.5% seen once. Sample: PBMCs from blood, taken roughly 48 days after vaccination. These receptors were taken from a man aged 50-60 years who received an inactivated influenza vaccine. The CDR3 runs from the conserved cysteine through the conserved F or W. The D gene is left open where the match is weak. The size entry is marked missing in some rows and otherwise reads once, few, many or a size class.

length	V	J	size	D	CDR3	DNA
16	TRBV20-1	TRBJ1-1	few	NA	CSARGGGRVMNTEAFF	TGCAGTGCTAGGGGGGGCGGCAGGGTCATGAACACTGAAGCTTTCTTT
15	TRBV5-1	TRBJ2-5	NA	NA	CASSATPGVQETQYF	TGCGCCAGCAGCGCCACCCCGGGGGTCCAAGAGACCCAGTACTTC
16	TRBV23-1	TRBJ2-1	NA	NA	CASSQAWTVLLYEQFF	TGCGCCAGCAGTCAGGCTTGGACGGTACTTCTCTATGAGCAGTTCTTC
14	TRBV7-9	TRBJ2-5	NA	TRBD1	CASSLDTGVETQYF	TGTGCCAGCAGCTTAGACACAGGGGTAGAGACCCAGTACTTC
18	TRBV7-8	TRBJ2-5	NA	TRBD1	CASSDLPLLGQTQETQYF	TGTGCCAGCAGCGACTTACCCCTCTTGGGACAGACCCAAGAGACCCAGTACTTC
12	TRBV7-2	TRBJ1-2	many	NA	CASSPNGVGYTF	TGTGCCAGCAGCCCAAACGGGGTCGGCTACACCTTC
16	TRBV5-1	TRBJ2-4	NA	TRBD2	CASSLAVGAGGNIQYF	TGCGCCAGCAGCTTGGCAGTAGGAGCGGGAGGTAACATTCAGTACTTC
15	TRBV7-9	TRBJ2-2	few	NA	CASSSGSPRAGELFF	TGTGCCAGCAGCTCGGGATCCCCTAGGGCCGGGGAGCTGTTTTTT
15	TRBV5-1	TRBJ2-3	NA	TRBD2	CASSLGGRLADTQYF	TGCGCCAGCAGCTTGGGCGGGAGGTTGGCAGATACGCAGTATTTT
14	TRBV28	TRBJ2-5	many	NA	CASSTGQLKETQYF	TGTGCCAGCAGCACGGGTCAGCTGAAAGAGACCCAGTACTTC
12	TRBV7-2	TRBJ1-1	many	NA	CASSPQGNEAFF	TGTGCCAGCAGCCCACAGGGAAATGAAGCTTTCTTT
14	TRBV2	TRBJ2-2	NA	NA	CASRYTANTGELFF	TGTGCCAGCAGGTACACCGCCAACACCGGGGAGCTGTTTTTT
16	TRBV6-1	TRBJ2-3	many	TRBD1	CASSDREIRATDTQYF	TGTGCCAGCAGCGACAGGGAGATCCGGGCCACAGATACGCAGTATTTT
13	TRBV6-2/TRBV6-3	TRBJ1-2	once	NA	CASSYSDRGGYTF	TGTGCCAGCAGTTACTCGGATAGGGGAGGCTACACCTTC
14	TRBV7-9	TRBJ2-2	NA	NA	CASSFLSPTGELFF	TGTGCCAGCAGCTTTCTTTCCCCCACCGGGGAGCTGTTTTTT
13	TRBV20-1	TRBJ1-5	NA	NA	CSASPQGDQPQHF	TGCAGTGCTAGCCCCCAAGGGGATCAGCCCCAGCATTTT
16	TRBV6-2/TRBV6-3	TRBJ2-1	few	TRBD2	CASSRPGTSGYNEQFF	TGTGCCAGCAGTCGGCCCGGGACTAGCGGATACAATGAGCAGTTCTTC
15	TRBV2	TRBJ2-3	few	TRBD1	CASSQRTGADNTQYF	TGTGCCAGCAGTCAAAGGACAGGGGCAGACAATACGCAGTATTTT
13	TRBV20-1	TRBJ2-1	NA	NA	CSASFRRHNEQFF	TGCAGTGCTAGTTTTAGGAGGCACAATGAGCAGTTCTTC
15	TRBV20-1	TRBJ2-7	few	NA	CSARDFTDDSYEQYF	TGCAGTGCTAGAGATTTCACAGACGACTCCTACGAGCAGTACTTC
17	TRBV5-1	TRBJ2-5	few	TRBD2	CASSLEGTSGSQETQYF	TGCGCCAGCAGCTTGGAGGGCACTAGCGGGTCACAAGAGACCCAGTACTTC
14	TRBV2	TRBJ1-3	NA	NA	CASSEDGWPDTIYF	TGTGCCAGCAGTGAAGACGGCTGGCCGGACACCATATATTTT
14	TRBV5-6	TRBJ1-2	few	NA	CASRPMGGAYGYTF	TGTGCCAGCCGCCCCATGGGGGGCGCCTATGGCTACACCTTC
17	TRBV7-8	TRBJ2-2	NA	NA	CASSSSLYSANTGELFF	TGTGCCAGCAGCTCCTCACTCTATAGCGCAAACACCGGGGAGCTGTTTTTT
13	TRBV4-2	TRBJ1-1	once	NA	CASSPGLITEAFF	TGTGCCAGCAGCCCCGGGCTGATCACTGAAGCTTTCTTT
15	TRBV12-3/TRBV12-4	TRBJ2-5	many	TRBD2	CASSLSGASVGTQYF	TGTGCCAGCAGTTTAAGCGGGGCCTCGGTTGGGACCCAGTACTTC
13	TRBV20-1	TRBJ2-5	NA	NA	CSAQWSNQETQYF	TGCAGTGCCCAATGGTCCAACCAAGAGACCCAGTACTTC
13	TRBV7-2	TRBJ2-7	few	NA	CASSAGAGYEQYF	TGTGCCAGCAGCGCAGGGGCAGGATACGAGCAGTACTTC
15	TRBV5-1	TRBJ2-1	few	NA	CASSWGQGSGNEQFF	TGCGCCAGCAGCTGGGGGCAGGGAAGTGGCAATGAGCAGTTCTTC
16	TRBV5-5	TRBJ2-5	few	TRBD1	CASSAAGTGGMETQYF	TGTGCCAGCAGCGCAGCCGGGACAGGGGGCATGGAGACCCAGTACTTC
14	TRBV28	TRBJ2-2	few	TRBD1	CASRTGSNTGELFF	TGTGCCAGCAGGACAGGGAGTAACACCGGGGAGCTGTTTTTT
13	TRBV11-3	TRBJ2-1	NA	NA	CASSTGPQNEQFF	TGTGCCAGCAGCACAGGCCCTCAGAATGAGCAGTTCTTC
16	TRBV7-9	TRBJ2-5	NA	NA	CASSYPRLGGQETQYF	TGTGCCAGCAGCTACCCACGTCTGGGCGGCCAAGAGACCCAGTACTTC
18	TRBV6-5	TRBJ1-6	NA	TRBD1	CASSILGQARGNNSPLHF	TGTGCCAGCAGTATACTGGGACAGGCCCGAGGAAATAATTCACCCCTCCACTTT
13	TRBV6-1	TRBJ1-1	many	TRBD1	CASSGTGMSEAFF	TGTGCCAGCAGTGGGACAGGGATGTCCGAAGCTTTCTTT
12	TRBV7-9	TRBJ2-3	few	NA	CASSSGDDTQYF	TGTGCCAGCAGCTCCGGGGACGATACGCAGTATTTT
18	TRBV11-1	TRBJ1-3	NA	TRBD1	CASSLAGQGSFSGNTIYF	TGTGCCAGCAGCTTAGCCGGACAGGGATCTTTCTCTGGAAACACCATATATTTT
18	TRBV20-1	TRBJ2-2	few	TRBD2	CSAMKGLAGGWSTGELFF	TGCAGTGCTATGAAGGGGCTAGCGGGGGGCTGGAGCACCGGGGAGCTGTTTTTT
13	TRBV7-9	TRBJ2-1	NA	TRBD2	CASKREGRHEQFF	TGTGCCAGCAAGCGGGAGGGCCGGCATGAGCAGTTCTTC
12	TRBV7-2	TRBJ1-6	many	NA	CASSLENSPLHF	TGTGCCAGCAGCTTAGAGAATTCACCCCTCCACTTT
15	TRBV20-1	TRBJ2-3	NA	NA	CSARGKTRGTDTQYF	TGCAGTGCTAGAGGGAAAACTAGAGGCACAGATACGCAGTATTTT